The entry that follows covers one T cell receptor (beta chain) sequence. Its antigen remains unknown. These data come from a study of Ad26.COV2.S vaccination and SARS-CoV-2 variants. Regarding the study as a whole: Vaccinees displayed broader spike-specific TCR repertoires than placebo recipients.

Some clones are missing from TCRdb's copy, which holds only in-frame ones; the method was immunoSEQ multiplex PCR. The sample has around 320,000 clones; around 81% are singletons. Germline V gives CDR1 MGHRA, CDR2 YSYEKL. The CDR3 extends over 15 amino acids. J gave up 5 bases and V 4 bases, and 11 bases lay outside the gene matches. Treatment noted: some 20 received Ad26.COV2.S at low or high dose, single or two shots; 5 received placebo; per-sample allocation not given. Following the first vaccine or placebo injection, samples were taken on day 63. An adult aged 18-55 years in Boston served as the donor.

Source: peripheral blood, taken in a trial of Ad26.COV2.S vaccine versus placebo. The rearrangement links TRBV4-1 to TRBJ2-7; 7 nucleotides line up with TRBD2. The receptor was derived from a person aged 18 to 65 who received the Ad26.COV2.S COVID-19 vaccine or a placebo. CDR3 sequence reads: CASSLAREGYNEQYF. The CDR3 DNA follows: TGCGCCAGCAGCCTCGCAAGGGAGGGGTACAACGAGCAGTACTTC.